The source of this TCR beta chain is a study of regulatory T cells in long-lasting Graves disease. Time point: newly diagnosed GD, antithyroid drugs for less than 3 months. From PBMCs, RNA was extracted and then used to make the TCR library. This clonotype was seen more than once but under ten times. Arm-PCR of CDR3 regions and iRepertoire HTBI primers were the basis on which TCR beta libraries were built. Via MiXCR, TCRdb re-called the multiplex PCR reads, giving one row per CDR3 protein. Here the sample spans some 490,000 distinct CDR3 sequences, about 12% being singletons. The CDR3 consists of 13 residues. The J segment lost 7 bases and the V segment lost 4 bases, leaving 6 bases of the junction unmatched. Germline CDR1 reads SGHNT; CDR2 reads YENEEA. This sample also belongs to another study, concerning T cells in Graves' hyperthyroidism and ophthalmopathy.

The sequencing used peripheral blood mononuclear cells (PBMCs), collected at new diagnosis, from a patient treated with antithyroid drugs. The V gene is TRBV11-3, the J gene TRBJ1-2; TRBD1 matches 7 bases. This TCR was recovered from a woman younger than 45 with Graves disease. CDR3 bases: TGTGCCAGCAGCTCCCGTGCAGGGGGTGGCTACACCTTC. Amino acids: CASSSRAGGGYTF.